One sample yielded the 15 T cell receptor beta chains listed below, sequenced in a study of T-cell reconstitution after alpha-beta-depleted transplantation in children. Unique molecular identifiers were used in preparing the TCRbeta library. Each CDR3 protein gets one entry after TCRdb re-called the PCR reads with MiXCR. Among 600,000 to 700,000 distinct CDR3 sequences, 16% were seen once, and the ten largest hold 1.1%. The sequencing used PBMCs from the stem cell graft donor, collected from the stem cell graft. Source of these receptors: a human donor who donated a stem cell graft to a child with acute myeloid leukemia.

The CDR3 coding sequence is TGTGCCAGCAGTTTTTTGTCGGTGGCGACAGATACGCAGTATTTT. It specifies CASSFLSVATDTQYF. V usage is TRBV12-3 or TRBV12-4 and J usage is TRBJ2-3; no definite D call. This CDR3 has 15 amino acids. V dropped 3 bases and J dropped 3 bases, with 13 bases sitting between them.

Many counts were recorded for this clonotype. The chain links TRBV30 to TRBJ2-1; D is undetermined. This CDR3 has 13 amino acids. Germline assignment: CDR1 GTSNPN and CDR2 SVGIG (reference sequence). V shed 2 bases and J shed 4 bases, with 9 bases lying between them. Here the CDR3 reads CAWSLDGYNEQFF. The CDR3 coding sequence is TGTGCCTGGAGTTTAGACGGGTACAATGAGCAGTTCTTC.

The rearrangement joins TRBV7-9 to TRBJ2-7; D may match TRBD1 or TRBD2 (5 bases each). The CDR3 runs to 14 residues. Trimming took off 5 bases at V and 2 bases at J, with 13 bases between the two ends. The V gene's germline CDR1 is SEHNR and CDR2 FQNEAQ (reference sequence). CDR3 residues: CASSPRESPYEQYF. The DNA of the CDR3 is TGTGCCAGCAGCCCCAGGGAGTCCCCCTACGAGCAGTACTTC.

This clonotype was seen many times. This chain joins TRBV5-1 and TRBJ2-7; D remains unclear. From germline, CDR1 is SGHRS and CDR2 YFSETQ. The CDR3 totals 14 residues. V was pared by 4 bases and J by 7 bases, with 18 bases between. The CDR3 coding sequence is TGCGCCAGCAGCCTCCTTGGCACCGGGTGGGAGCAGTACGTC. This encodes CASSLLGTGWEQYV.

This chain joins TRBV24-1 and TRBJ2-4; D unclear. This CDR3 region has 16 residues. The V gene's germline CDR1 is KGHDR and CDR2 SFDVKD. Trimming removed 4 bases at V and 8 bases at J, with 20 bases between. As DNA, the CDR3 is TGTGCCACCAGTGACCCCCCGGATCGCCTAGATGACATTCAGTACTTC. Residues: CATSDPPDRLDDIQYF.

This clonotype has at least ten counts. This chain links TRBV20-1 with TRBJ2-7, with D unresolved. The CDR3 has 13 residues. Germline V gives CDR1 DFQATT, CDR2 SNEGSKA (reference sequence). V was pared by 5 bases and J by 0 bases, with 11 bases between. The CDR3 DNA is TGCAGTGCTCGTGGGATACCCTCCTACGAGCAGTACTTC. Translating it yields CSARGIPSYEQYF.

This clonotype came up many times. This rearrangement joins TRBV6-1 to TRBJ1-1, with 12 nucleotides matching TRBD1. Unmatched junction bases numbered 10, after V lost 7 bases and J lost 7 bases. Germline values: CDR1 MNHNS, CDR2 SASEGT. The CDR3 loop spans 15 amino acids. The DNA for the CDR3 is TGTGCCAGCACTGAGGGACAGGGGGCCCACAGTGAAGCTTTCTTT. Translated, it gives CASTEGQGAHSEAFF.

This clonotype was seen only a few times. The gene calls are TRBV9 and TRBJ2-1, with TRBD2 matching 9 bases. The CDR3 spans 15 residues. The germline V gene has CDR1 SGDLS and CDR2 YYNGEE. Trimming at V came to 4 bases and at J to 6 bases, leaving 8 bases not matched to a gene. As DNA, the CDR3 is TGTGCCAGCAGCTCCCCCCAGCGGGGGGCCAATGAGCAGTTCTTC. Amino acid sequence: CASSSPQRGANEQFF. Supplemented by reference TRBV9 and TRBJ2-1, the full variable domain reads DSGVTQTPKHLITATGQRVTLRCSPRSGDLSVYWYQQSLDQGLQFLIQYYNGEERAKGNILERFSAQQFPDLHSELNLSSLELGDSALYFCASSSPQRGANEQFFGPGTRLTVL.

CDR3 DNA: TGTGCCACCAGCAGAGACGGGAACACTGAAGCTTTCTTT. Its protein is CATSRDGNTEAFF. This chain connects TRBV15 to TRBJ1-1; no definite D call. The length of the CDR3 is 13 residues. The germline V and J ends were trimmed by 0 bases and 1 base, with 3 bases remaining between them. Germline-derived CDR1 and CDR2 are LNHNV and YYDKDF (reference sequence).

The sample holds many counts of this clonotype. The genes are TRBV24-1 and TRBJ2-1; D remains unclear. CDR3 length: 12 residues. Germline V gene lookup returns CDR1 KGHDR and CDR2 SFDVKD. The V end lost 2 bases, the J end lost 6 bases, and 4 bases lay between the germline ends. CDR3 in DNA: TGTGCCACCAGTGATTGGGGCAATGAGCAGTTCTTC. It yields the protein CATSDWGNEQFF.

At least ten counts were recorded for this clonotype. This chain links TRBV20-1 with TRBJ2-1, with 8 bases lining up with TRBD2. The germline V gene encodes CDR1 DFQATT and CDR2 SNEGSKA (reference sequence). There are 15 residues in the CDR3. Unmatched junction bases numbered 9, after V lost 5 bases and J lost 3 bases. The CDR3 reads CSAGPPSGGYNEQFF. CDR3 DNA sequence: TGCAGTGCTGGACCCCCCAGCGGGGGCTACAATGAGCAGTTCTTC.

In regard to this clonotype: Relative to the germline gene, one junction end is altered; a read error may explain this. The chain employs TRBV12-3 or TRBV12-4 and TRBJ2-1; 11 bases match TRBD1. The length of the CDR3 is 19 residues. The CDR3 region is CAISSLPGQGGFSYNEQFF. Written as DNA, the CDR3 is TGTGCCATCAGTTCACTCCCGGGACAGGGGGGTTTTTCCTACAATGAGCAGTTCTTC.

The V and J genes are TRBV6-1 and TRBJ1-5; tentative D call: TRBD1 (6 bases). The CDR3 has 16 residues. CDR1 is MNHNS, CDR2 SASEGT, per germline. V lost 5 bases to trimming and J lost 4 bases, with 18 bases between them. CDR3 sequence: CASSRTRGGFNQPQHF. CDR3 nucleotide sequence: TGTGCCAGCAGTCGAACGAGGGGGGGATTTAATCAGCCCCAGCATTTT.

This clonotype was picked up a small number of times. V is TRBV20-1 and J is TRBJ2-1, with TRBD2 matching over 13 bases. After removal of 6 bases from V and 0 bases from J, the junction contained 11 bases not matched to a gene. The CDR3 runs 18 residues. Per germline, CDR1 DFQATT and CDR2 SNEGSKA (reference sequence). The CDR3 DNA sequence: TGCAGTGCGTACACGACTAGCGGGGGGTTGAGCTCCTACAATGAGCAGTTCTTC. It translates to CSAYTTSGGLSSYNEQFF.

This clonotype has a count of ten or more. The chain carries TRBV4-3 and TRBJ1-5; D unresolved. The CDR3 consists of 17 residues. Germline V gene sequence: CDR1 LGHNA, CDR2 YSLEER. V lost 0 bases to trimming and J lost 5 bases, with 17 bases between them. The CDR3 DNA reads TGCGCCAGCAGCCAAGATCTAGGACCCACACCCTATCAGCCCCAGCATTTT. It encodes CASSQDLGPTPYQPQHF.